The source of this T cell receptor (beta chain) is a study of blood T cell repertoires in COVID-19. Study details: Spain, Italy and the United States supplied samples that represented acute and convalescent COVID-19. Nucleic acid was either cDNA or gDNA, and it came from T cells, B-cell-depleted T cells, or PBMCs.

Per germline, CDR1 SGHRS and CDR2 YFSETQ. The CDR3 has 16 residues. The trim removed 7 bases at V and 2 bases at J, leaving 7 bases unmatched. Methods used by the authors: Cell counts per sample came from amplifying reference gene primers. Some clones are missing from TCRdb's copy, which holds only in-frame ones; the method was immunoSEQ multiplex PCR. The V and J calls and the clone size are those of that table, but D and trimming were determined from the DNA. This sample has approximately 60,000 clones, with 79% found just once. The V gene is TRBV5-1, the J gene TRBJ2-1, with 12 bases matching TRBD2. Source material: peripheral blood. This TCR came from a man aged 55 to 70 with acute or convalescent COVID-19. CDR3 DNA: TGCGCCAGCTCGCTAGCGGGGGGGACCCCCTACAATGAGCAGTTCTTC. Protein product: CASSLAGGTPYNEQFF.